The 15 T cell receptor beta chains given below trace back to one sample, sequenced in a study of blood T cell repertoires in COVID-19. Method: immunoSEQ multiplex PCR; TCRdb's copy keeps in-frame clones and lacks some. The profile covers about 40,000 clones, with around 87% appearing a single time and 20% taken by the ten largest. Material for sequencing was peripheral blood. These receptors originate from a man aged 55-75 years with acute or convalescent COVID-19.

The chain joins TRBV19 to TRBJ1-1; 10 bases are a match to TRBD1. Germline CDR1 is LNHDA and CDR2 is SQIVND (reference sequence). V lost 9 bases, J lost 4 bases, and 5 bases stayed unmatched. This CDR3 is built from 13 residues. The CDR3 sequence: CASLTGGGTEAFF. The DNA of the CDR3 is TGTGCCAGCTTGACAGGGGGCGGCACTGAAGCTTTCTTT.

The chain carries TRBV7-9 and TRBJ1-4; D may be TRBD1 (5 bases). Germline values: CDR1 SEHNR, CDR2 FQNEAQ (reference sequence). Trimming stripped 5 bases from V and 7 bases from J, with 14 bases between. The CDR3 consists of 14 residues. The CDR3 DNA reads TGTGCCAGCAGCCTTCAGGGTAATCGTGAAAAACTGTTTTTT. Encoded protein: CASSLQGNREKLFF.

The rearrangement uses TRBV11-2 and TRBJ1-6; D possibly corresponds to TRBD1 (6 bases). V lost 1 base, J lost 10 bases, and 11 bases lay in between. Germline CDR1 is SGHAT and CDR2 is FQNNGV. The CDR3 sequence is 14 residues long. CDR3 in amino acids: CASSLVDRNSPLHF. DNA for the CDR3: TGTGCCAGCAGCTTAGTTGACAGGAACTCACCCCTCCACTTT.

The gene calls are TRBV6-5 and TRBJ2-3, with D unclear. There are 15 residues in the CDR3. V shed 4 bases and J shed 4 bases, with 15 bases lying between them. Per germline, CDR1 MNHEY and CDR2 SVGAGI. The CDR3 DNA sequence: TGTGCCAGCAGTTCCTCCTCGAGTGGTTCAGATACGCAGTATTTT. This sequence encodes CASSSSSSGSDTQYF.

In DNA form, the CDR3 reads TGTGCCAGCAGTACCGCTAGCTCCTACAATGAGCAGTTCTTC. Its protein product is CASSTASSYNEQFF. V is TRBV6-6 and J is TRBJ2-1; D remains ambiguous. Trimming stripped 5 bases from V and 0 bases from J, with 8 bases between. Germline loops: CDR1 MNHNY, CDR2 SVGAGI (reference sequence). The CDR3 consists of 14 residues.

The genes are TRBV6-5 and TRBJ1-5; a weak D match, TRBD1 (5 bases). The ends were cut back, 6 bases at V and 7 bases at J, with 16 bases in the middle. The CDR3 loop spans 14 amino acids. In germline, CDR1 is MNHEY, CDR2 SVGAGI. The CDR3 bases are TGTGCCAGCAGCCCCCAGCGGGCAGGGCAGCCCCAGCATTTT. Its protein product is CASSPQRAGQPQHF.

CDR3 bases: TGTGCCAGCTCACCGGACAGGGTCCTATCCTACGAGCAGTACTTC. The encoded protein is CASSPDRVLSYEQYF. The V call is TRBV18, the J call TRBJ2-7; 8 bases match TRBD1. Germline CDR1 KGHSH, CDR2 LQKENI. Trimming removed 3 bases from V and 1 base from J; junction bases left unmatched: 5. CDR3 length equals 15 residues.

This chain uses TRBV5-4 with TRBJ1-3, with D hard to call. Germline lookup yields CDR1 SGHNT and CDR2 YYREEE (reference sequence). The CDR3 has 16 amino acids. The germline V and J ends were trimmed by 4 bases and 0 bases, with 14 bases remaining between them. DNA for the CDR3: TGTGCCAGCAGCGCAGAGGCTAGCCCCTCTGGAAACACCATATATTTT. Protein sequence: CASSAEASPSGNTIYF.

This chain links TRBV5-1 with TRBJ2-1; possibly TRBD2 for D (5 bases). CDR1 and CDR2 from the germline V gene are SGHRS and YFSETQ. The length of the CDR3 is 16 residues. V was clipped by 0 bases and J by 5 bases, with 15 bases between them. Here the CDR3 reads CASSLGHGNPNNEQFF. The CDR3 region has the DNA TGCGCCAGCAGCTTGGGGCACGGGAACCCCAACAATGAGCAGTTCTTC.

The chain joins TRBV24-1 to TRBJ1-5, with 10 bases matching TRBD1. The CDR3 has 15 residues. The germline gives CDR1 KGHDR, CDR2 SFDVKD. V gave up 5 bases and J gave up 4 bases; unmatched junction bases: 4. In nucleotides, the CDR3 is TGTGCCACCAGTGCGGGACAGGGGCTTAATCAGCCCCAGCATTTT. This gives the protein CATSAGQGLNQPQHF.

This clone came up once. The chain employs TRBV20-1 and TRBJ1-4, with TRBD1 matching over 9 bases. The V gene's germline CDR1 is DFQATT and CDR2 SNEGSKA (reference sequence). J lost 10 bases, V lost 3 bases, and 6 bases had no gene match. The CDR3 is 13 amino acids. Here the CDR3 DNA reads TGCAGTGCTAGTAGGGACAGGGTCGGAAAACTGTTTTTT. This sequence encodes CSASRDRVGKLFF.

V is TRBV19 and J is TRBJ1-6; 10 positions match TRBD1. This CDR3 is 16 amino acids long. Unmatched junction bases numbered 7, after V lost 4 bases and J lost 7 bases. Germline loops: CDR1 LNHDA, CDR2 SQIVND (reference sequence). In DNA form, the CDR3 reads TGTGCCAGTAGTACGACAGGGGGCGCCGGGAATTCACCCCTCCACTTT. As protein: CASSTTGGAGNSPLHF.

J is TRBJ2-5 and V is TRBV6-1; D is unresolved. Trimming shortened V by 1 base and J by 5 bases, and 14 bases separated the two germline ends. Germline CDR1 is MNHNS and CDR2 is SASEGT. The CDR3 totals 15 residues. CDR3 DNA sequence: TGTGCCAGCAGTGAAGGAGGTCGTGAGTGGGAGACCCAGTACTTC. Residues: CASSEGGREWETQYF.

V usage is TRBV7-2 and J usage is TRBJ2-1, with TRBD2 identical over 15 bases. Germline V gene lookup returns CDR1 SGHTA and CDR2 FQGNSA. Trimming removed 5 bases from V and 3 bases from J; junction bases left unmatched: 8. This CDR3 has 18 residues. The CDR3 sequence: CASSLEGTSGRHYNEQFF. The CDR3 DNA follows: TGTGCCAGCAGCCTAGAGGGGACTAGCGGGAGGCACTACAATGAGCAGTTCTTC.

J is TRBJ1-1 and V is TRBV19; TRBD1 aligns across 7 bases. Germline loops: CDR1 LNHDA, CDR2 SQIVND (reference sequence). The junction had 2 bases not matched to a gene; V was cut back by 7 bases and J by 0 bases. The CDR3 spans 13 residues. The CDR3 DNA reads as TGTGCCAGTATGAGGGGGCTGAACACTGAAGCTTTCTTT. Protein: CASMRGLNTEAFF.